The rows below give T cell receptor beta chains drawn from one sample of a study of early T cells in non-severe SARS-CoV-2 infection. One entry per CDR3 protein, called by TCRdb with MiXCR from the 5' RACE reads. Of about 22,000 distinct CDR3 sequences listed, roughly 4.4% are singletons. Material for sequencing was whole blood. Receptors originate from an adult who was a healthcare worker with PCR-confirmed SARS-CoV-2 infection or an uninfected control (not recorded which). The CDR3 runs from the conserved cysteine through the conserved F or W. The D gene is left open where the match is weak. Size tells how often a clone was seen (once, few, many) or the class of an expanded clone, and some rows leave it out.

TRBD1	TRBV6-6	many	TRBJ1-4	CASSSTGFGEKLFF	TGTGCCAGCAGTTCGACAGGGTTTGGTGAAAAACTGTTTTTT
NA	TRBV6-2/TRBV6-3	many	TRBJ2-2	CASSYIQRNTGELFF	TGTGCCAGCAGTTATATACAGAGAAACACCGGGGAGCTGTTTTTT
NA	TRBV7-2	many	TRBJ2-7	CASSLEGQRKEQYF	TGTGCCAGCAGCTTGGAGGGGCAGAGGAAAGAGCAGTACTTC
TRBD1	TRBV6-1	many	TRBJ1-5	CASSQPGQGGNQPQHF	TGTGCCAGCAGTCAGCCGGGACAGGGAGGCAATCAGCCCCAGCATTTT
TRBD1	TRBV6-5	few	TRBJ2-4	CASSSGTGRKNIQYF	TGTGCCAGCAGTTCCGGGACAGGGCGCAAAAACATTCAGTACTTC
NA	TRBV5-4	few	TRBJ1-3	CAIQPLQGSGNTIYF	TGTGCCATCCAGCCCCTACAGGGCTCTGGAAACACCATATATTTT
NA	TRBV5-6	many	TRBJ1-2	CASSSRAQGDYGYTF	TGTGCCAGCAGCTCCAGAGCACAGGGTGACTATGGCTACACCTTC
TRBD1	TRBV6-5	many	TRBJ1-1	CASSWGQGNSEAFF	TGTGCCAGCAGTTGGGGACAGGGGAACAGTGAAGCTTTCTTT
NA	TRBV7-6	many	TRBJ2-1	CASSLGTEQFF	TGTGCCAGCAGCTTAGGGACCGAGCAGTTCTTC
NA	TRBV27	many	TRBJ2-7	CASSLEGVDEQYF	TGTGCCAGCAGTTTAGAGGGAGTGGACGAGCAGTACTTC
NA	TRBV3-1	many	TRBJ2-3	CASSLSMGFTVDTQYF	TGTGCCAGCAGCCTCTCCATGGGTTTCACCGTGGATACGCAGTATTTT
NA	TRBV29-1	many	TRBJ2-7	CSIREYYEQYF	TGCAGCATCAGGGAGTACTACGAGCAGTACTTC
NA	TRBV9	NA	TRBJ2-7	CASSVDADPSYEQYF	TGTGCCAGCAGCGTAGATGCGGATCCCTCCTACGAGCAGTACTTC
NA	TRBV30	many	TRBJ1-5	CAWSVGRGSNQPQHF	TGTGCCTGGAGTGTAGGCAGGGGCAGCAATCAGCCCCAGCATTTT
NA	TRBV2	NA	TRBJ1-4	CASSGQLNEKLFF	TGTGCCAGCAGTGGTCAGCTTAATGAAAAACTGTTTTTT
TRBD1	TRBV29-1	many	TRBJ1-2	CSVPVTGTEYGYTF	TGCAGCGTCCCCGTAACCGGGACAGAATATGGCTACACCTTC
NA	TRBV9	many	TRBJ2-2	CASSVGVGELFF	TGTGCCAGCAGCGTAGGTGTCGGGGAGCTGTTTTTT
TRBD1	TRBV19	many	TRBJ2-2	CASMSGGAPNTGELFF	TGTGCCAGTATGTCAGGGGGCGCCCCCAACACCGGGGAGCTGTTTTTT
NA	TRBV7-9	medium-sized	TRBJ2-1	CASSLAGGTSEQFF	TGTGCCAGCAGCTTAGCGGGAGGGACAAGTGAGCAGTTCTTC
TRBD2	TRBV20-1	many	TRBJ2-1	CSARWGGPNAQFF	TGCAGTGCTAGATGGGGAGGGCCCAATGCGCAGTTCTTC
NA	TRBV6-1	many	TRBJ2-5	CASSDLEETQYF	TGTGCCAGCAGTGACCTTGAGGAGACCCAGTACTTC
TRBD1	TRBV7-3	many	TRBJ2-3	CASSPQGTGMDTQYF	TGTGCCAGCAGCCCCCAAGGGACAGGCATGGATACGCAGTATTTT
TRBD2	TRBV19	large	TRBJ2-7	CASRGQSGSGFYEQYF	TGTGCCAGTAGAGGTCAGAGCGGGAGTGGATTCTACGAGCAGTACTTC
NA	TRBV7-9	NA	TRBJ1-1	CASSLSTSTEAFF	TGTGCCAGCAGCTTATCTACGAGCACTGAAGCTTTCTTT
TRBD2	TRBV30	NA	TRBJ2-3	CAWGGTSAFTDTQYF	TGTGCCTGGGGAGGGACTAGCGCCTTCACAGATACGCAGTATTTT
NA	TRBV6-5	many	TRBJ1-4	CASNTGLRSEKLFF	TGTGCCAGCAATACAGGGCTTCGAAGCGAAAAACTGTTTTTT
NA	TRBV29-1	many	TRBJ1-1	CSVAQGLNTEAFF	TGCAGCGTTGCTCAGGGATTGAACACTGAAGCTTTCTTT
NA	TRBV6-6	few	TRBJ1-1	CASSSPDRNTEAFF	TGTGCCAGCAGTTCCCCCGACAGGAACACTGAAGCTTTCTTT
NA	TRBV30	many	TRBJ2-7	CAWMSAYEQYF	TGTGCCTGGATGAGTGCCTACGAGCAGTACTTC
TRBD1	TRBV20-1	many	TRBJ2-7	CSTRDRGSYEQYF	TGCAGTACACGGGACAGGGGCTCCTACGAGCAGTACTTC
NA	TRBV5-6	few	TRBJ1-4	CASSFQGVDEKLFF	TGTGCCAGCAGCTTTCAGGGTGTCGACGAAAAACTGTTTTTT
NA	TRBV28	few	TRBJ2-1	CASSSTPDYNEQFF	TGTGCCAGCAGTTCCACCCCCGACTACAATGAGCAGTTCTTC
NA	TRBV20-1	many	TRBJ2-1	CSASRPPRYEQFF	TGCAGTGCTAGTAGGCCACCCCGCTATGAGCAGTTCTTC
NA	TRBV11-2	few	TRBJ2-1	CASSLDGSINRYNEQFF	TGTGCCAGCAGCTTAGATGGGAGCATCAACCGGTACAATGAGCAGTTCTTC
TRBD1	TRBV29-1	few	TRBJ2-5	CSVGFLGTGGTQYF	TGCAGCGTTGGTTTTCTCGGGACAGGGGGGACCCAGTACTTC
NA	TRBV7-2	many	TRBJ2-3	CASSPDGPLQTQYF	TGTGCCAGCAGCCCCGACGGGCCCCTCCAAACGCAGTATTTT
NA	TRBV5-1	many	TRBJ2-6	CASSLEGWSGANVLTF	TGCGCCAGCAGCTTGGAGGGGTGGTCTGGGGCCAACGTCCTGACTTTC
NA	TRBV6-5	many	TRBJ1-6	CASSSSGLFSPLHF	TGTGCCAGCAGTTCGAGTGGGTTGTTTTCACCCCTCCACTTT
TRBD1	TRBV18	many	TRBJ2-5	CASSPRTGGAGETQYF	TGTGCCAGCTCACCACGGACAGGGGGCGCGGGGGAGACCCAGTACTTC
TRBD2	TRBV20-1	many	TRBJ2-5	CSAPPLAGSQETQYF	TGCAGTGCTCCCCCCTTAGCGGGATCCCAAGAGACCCAGTACTTC
NA	TRBV6-1	many	TRBJ1-1	CASVVAEAFF	TGTGCCAGCGTGGTTGCTGAAGCTTTCTTT
NA	TRBV11-2	many	TRBJ2-3	CASSPRGVGPLRTDTQYF	TGTGCCAGCAGCCCCCGTGGGGTGGGACCCTTACGCACAGATACGCAGTATTTT
NA	TRBV28	many	TRBJ1-3	CASSLHDQSSGNTIYF	TGTGCCAGCAGTTTACACGACCAAAGCTCGGGAAACACCATATATTTT
NA	TRBV7-9	many	TRBJ2-1	CASSLGYNEQFF	TGTGCCAGCAGCTTAGGGTACAATGAGCAGTTCTTC
NA	TRBV12-3/TRBV12-4	NA	TRBJ2-7	CASRNRDYEQYF	TGTGCCAGCAGGAACAGGGACTACGAGCAGTACTTC
NA	TRBV6-5	NA	TRBJ2-7	CASSLLGYSPLAYEQYF	TGTGCCAGCAGTTTACTCGGGTATTCACCGCTGGCCTACGAGCAGTACTTC
NA	TRBV5-1	many	TRBJ2-1	CASSPSGNEQFF	TGCGCCAGCAGCCCCAGCGGGAATGAGCAGTTCTTC
NA	TRBV6-1	many	TRBJ1-6	CASSENWPRNSPLHF	TGTGCCAGCAGTGAAAACTGGCCGAGGAATTCACCCCTCCACTTT
TRBD2	TRBV10-3	many	TRBJ2-3	CAISLTSGAGTDTQYF	TGTGCCATCAGTTTAACTAGCGGAGCTGGGACAGATACGCAGTATTTT
NA	TRBV7-3	many	TRBJ2-1	CASSPLASYNEQFF	TGTGCCAGCAGCCCCTTAGCTTCCTACAATGAGCAGTTCTTC
TRBD1	TRBV7-9	NA	TRBJ1-6	CASSPSGTDSSPLHF	TGTGCCAGCAGCCCCTCGGGGACAGACAGTTCACCCCTCCACTTT
NA	TRBV29-1	many	TRBJ2-1	CSVIGWATGGGNEQFF	TGCAGCGTTATTGGGTGGGCGACCGGAGGTGGCAATGAGCAGTTCTTC